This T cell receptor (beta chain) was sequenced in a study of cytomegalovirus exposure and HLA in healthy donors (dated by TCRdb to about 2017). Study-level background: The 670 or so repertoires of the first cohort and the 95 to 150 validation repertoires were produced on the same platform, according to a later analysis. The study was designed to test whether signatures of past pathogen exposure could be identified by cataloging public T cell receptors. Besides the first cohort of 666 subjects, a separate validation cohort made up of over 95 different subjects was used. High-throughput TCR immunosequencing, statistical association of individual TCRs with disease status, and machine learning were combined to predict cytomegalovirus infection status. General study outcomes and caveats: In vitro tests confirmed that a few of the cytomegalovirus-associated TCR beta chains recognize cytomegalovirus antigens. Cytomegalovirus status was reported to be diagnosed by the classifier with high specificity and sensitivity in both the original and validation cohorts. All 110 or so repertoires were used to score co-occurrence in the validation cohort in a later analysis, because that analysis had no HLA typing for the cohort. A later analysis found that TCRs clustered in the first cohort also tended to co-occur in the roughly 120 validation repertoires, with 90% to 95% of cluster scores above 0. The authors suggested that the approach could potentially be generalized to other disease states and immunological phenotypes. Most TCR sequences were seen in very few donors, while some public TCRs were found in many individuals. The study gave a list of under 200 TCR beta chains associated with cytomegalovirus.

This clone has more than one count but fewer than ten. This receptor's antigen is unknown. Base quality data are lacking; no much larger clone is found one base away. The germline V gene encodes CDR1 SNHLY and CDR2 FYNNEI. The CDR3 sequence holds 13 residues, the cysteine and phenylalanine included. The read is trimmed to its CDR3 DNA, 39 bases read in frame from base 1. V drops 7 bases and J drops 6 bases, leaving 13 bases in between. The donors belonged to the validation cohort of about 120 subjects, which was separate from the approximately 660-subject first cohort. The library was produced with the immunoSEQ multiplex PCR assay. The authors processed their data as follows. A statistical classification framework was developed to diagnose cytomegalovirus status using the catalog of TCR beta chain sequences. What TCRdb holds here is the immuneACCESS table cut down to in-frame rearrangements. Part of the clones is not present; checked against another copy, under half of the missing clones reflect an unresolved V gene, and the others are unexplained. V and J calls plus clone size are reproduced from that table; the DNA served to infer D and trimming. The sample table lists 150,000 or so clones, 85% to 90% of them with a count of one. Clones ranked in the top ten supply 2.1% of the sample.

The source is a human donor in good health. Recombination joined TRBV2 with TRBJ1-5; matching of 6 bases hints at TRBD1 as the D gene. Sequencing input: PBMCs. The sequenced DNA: TGTGCCAGCACCATGACAGGTACTCAGCCCCAGCATTTT. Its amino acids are CASTMTGTQPQHF.